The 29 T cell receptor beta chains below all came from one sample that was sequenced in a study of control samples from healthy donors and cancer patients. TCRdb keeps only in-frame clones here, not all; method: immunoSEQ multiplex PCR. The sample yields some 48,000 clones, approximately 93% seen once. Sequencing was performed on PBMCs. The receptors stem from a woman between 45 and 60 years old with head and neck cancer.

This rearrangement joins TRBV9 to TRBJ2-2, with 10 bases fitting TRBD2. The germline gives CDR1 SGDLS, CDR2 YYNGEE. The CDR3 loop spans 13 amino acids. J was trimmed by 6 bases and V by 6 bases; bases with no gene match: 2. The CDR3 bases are TGTGCCAGCAACCTAGCGGGAGCCGGGGAGCTGTTTTTT. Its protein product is CASNLAGAGELFF.

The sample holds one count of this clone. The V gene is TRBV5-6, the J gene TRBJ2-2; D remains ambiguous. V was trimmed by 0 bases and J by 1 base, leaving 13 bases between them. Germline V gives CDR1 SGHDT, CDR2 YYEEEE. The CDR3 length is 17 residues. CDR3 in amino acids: CASSLDLGNLNTGELFF. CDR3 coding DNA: TGTGCCAGCAGCTTGGATTTAGGCAACTTGAACACCGGGGAGCTGTTTTTT. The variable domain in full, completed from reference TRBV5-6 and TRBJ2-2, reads DAGVTQSPTHLIKTRGQQVTLRCSPKSGHDTVSWYQQALGQGPQFIFQYYEEEERQRGNFPDRFSGHQFPNYSSELNVNALLLGDSALYLCASSLDLGNLNTGELFFGEGSRLTVL.

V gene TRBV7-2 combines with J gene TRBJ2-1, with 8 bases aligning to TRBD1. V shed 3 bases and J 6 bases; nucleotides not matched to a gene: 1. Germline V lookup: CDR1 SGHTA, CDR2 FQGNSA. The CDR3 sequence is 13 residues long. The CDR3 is CASSFDRGNEQFF. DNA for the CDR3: TGTGCCAGCAGCTTCGACAGGGGCAATGAGCAGTTCTTC.

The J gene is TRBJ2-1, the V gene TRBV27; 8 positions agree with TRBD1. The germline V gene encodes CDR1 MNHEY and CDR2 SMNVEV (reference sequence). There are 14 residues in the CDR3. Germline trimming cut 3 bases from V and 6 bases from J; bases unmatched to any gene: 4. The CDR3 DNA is TGTGCCAGCAGTTTCGGCAGGGGGCCCAATGAGCAGTTCTTC. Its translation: CASSFGRGPNEQFF.

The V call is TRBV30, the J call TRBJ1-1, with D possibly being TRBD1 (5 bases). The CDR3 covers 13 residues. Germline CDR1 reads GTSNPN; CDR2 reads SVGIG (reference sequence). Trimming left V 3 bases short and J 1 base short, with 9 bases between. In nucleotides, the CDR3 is TGTGCCTGGAGCGCCGGACAGAACACTGAAGCTTTCTTT. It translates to CAWSAGQNTEAFF. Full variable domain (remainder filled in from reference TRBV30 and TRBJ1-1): SQTIHQWPATLVQPVGSPLSLECTVEGTSNPNLYWYRQAAGRGLQLLFYSVGIGQISSEVPQNLSASRPQDRQFILSSKKLLLSDSGFYLCAWSAGQNTEAFFGQGTRLTVV.

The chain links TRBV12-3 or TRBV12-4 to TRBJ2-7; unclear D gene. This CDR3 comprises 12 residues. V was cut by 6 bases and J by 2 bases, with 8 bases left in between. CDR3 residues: CASRGYTYEQYF. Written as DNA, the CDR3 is TGTGCCAGCAGAGGGTACACCTACGAGCAGTACTTC.

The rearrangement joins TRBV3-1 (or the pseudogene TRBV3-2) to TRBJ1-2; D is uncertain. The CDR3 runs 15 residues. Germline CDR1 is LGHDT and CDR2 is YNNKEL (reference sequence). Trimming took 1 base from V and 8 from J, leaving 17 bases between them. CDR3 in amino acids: CASSQGPWRDRGYTF. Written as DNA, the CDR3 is TGTGCCAGCAGCCAAGGCCCCTGGAGGGATCGGGGCTACACCTTC.

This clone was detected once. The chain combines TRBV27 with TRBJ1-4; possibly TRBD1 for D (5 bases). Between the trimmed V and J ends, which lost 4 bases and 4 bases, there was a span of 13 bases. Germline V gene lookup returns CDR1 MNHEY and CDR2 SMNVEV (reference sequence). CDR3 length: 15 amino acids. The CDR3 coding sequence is TGTGCCAGCAGTTCAGCCGGGACGAATAATGAAAAACTGTTTTTT. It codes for CASSSAGTNNEKLFF.

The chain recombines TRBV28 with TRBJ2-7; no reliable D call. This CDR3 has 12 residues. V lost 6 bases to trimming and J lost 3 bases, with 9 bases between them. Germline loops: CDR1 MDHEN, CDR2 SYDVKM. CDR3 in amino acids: CASSSVGYEQYF. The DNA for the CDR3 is TGTGCCAGCAGCTCAGTGGGCTACGAGCAGTACTTC.

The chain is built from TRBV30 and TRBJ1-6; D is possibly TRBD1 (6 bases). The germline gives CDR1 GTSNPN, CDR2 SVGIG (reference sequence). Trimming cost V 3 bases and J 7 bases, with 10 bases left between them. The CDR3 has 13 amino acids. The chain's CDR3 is CAWRWTDNSPLHF. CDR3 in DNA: TGTGCCTGGAGGTGGACAGACAATTCACCCCTCCACTTT.

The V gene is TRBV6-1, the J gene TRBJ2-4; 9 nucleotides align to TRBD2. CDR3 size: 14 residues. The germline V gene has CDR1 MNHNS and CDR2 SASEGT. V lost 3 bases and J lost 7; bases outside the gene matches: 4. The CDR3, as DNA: TGTGCCAGCAGTGATAGCGGGAGAGGCAACATTCAGTACTTC. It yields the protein CASSDSGRGNIQYF.

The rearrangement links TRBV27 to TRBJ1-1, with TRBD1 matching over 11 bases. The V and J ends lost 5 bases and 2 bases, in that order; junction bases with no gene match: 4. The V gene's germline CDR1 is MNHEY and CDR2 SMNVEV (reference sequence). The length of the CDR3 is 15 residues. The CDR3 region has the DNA TGTGCCAGCAGTCCGGGGACAGGGGGAAACACTGAAGCTTTCTTT. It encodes CASSPGTGGNTEAFF.

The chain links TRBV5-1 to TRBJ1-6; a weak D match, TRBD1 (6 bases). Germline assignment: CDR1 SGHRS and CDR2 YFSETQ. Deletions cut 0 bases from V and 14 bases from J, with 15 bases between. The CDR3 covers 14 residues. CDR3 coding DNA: TGCGCCAGCAGCTTGGGGACAGCCGACGTAACCCTCCACTTT. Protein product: CASSLGTADVTLHF.

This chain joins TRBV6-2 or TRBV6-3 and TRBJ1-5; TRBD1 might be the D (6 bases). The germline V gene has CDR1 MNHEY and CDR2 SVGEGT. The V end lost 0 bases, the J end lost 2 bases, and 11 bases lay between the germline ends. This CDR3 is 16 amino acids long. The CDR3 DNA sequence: TGTGCCAGCAGTTACTCTCACAGGGTTGGCAATCAGCCCCAGCATTTT. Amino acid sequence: CASSYSHRVGNQPQHF.

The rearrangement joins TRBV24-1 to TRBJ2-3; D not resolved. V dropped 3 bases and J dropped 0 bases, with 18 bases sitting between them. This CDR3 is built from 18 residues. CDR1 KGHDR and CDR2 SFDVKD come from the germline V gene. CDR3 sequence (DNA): TGTGCCACCAGTGATACGATCCCCGACAAGACTAGCACAGATACGCAGTATTTT. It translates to CATSDTIPDKTSTDTQYF.

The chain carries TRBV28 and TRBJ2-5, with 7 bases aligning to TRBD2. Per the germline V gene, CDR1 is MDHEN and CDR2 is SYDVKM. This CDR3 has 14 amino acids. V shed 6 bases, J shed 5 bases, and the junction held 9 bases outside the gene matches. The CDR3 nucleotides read TGTGCCAGCAGGGGGGAGGGCCCTCTGGAGACCCAGTACTTC. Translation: CASRGEGPLETQYF.

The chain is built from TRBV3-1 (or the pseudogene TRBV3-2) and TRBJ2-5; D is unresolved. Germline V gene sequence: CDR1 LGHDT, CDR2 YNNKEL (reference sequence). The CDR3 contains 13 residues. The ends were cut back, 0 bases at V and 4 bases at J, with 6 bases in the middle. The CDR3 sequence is CASSQEVIETQYF. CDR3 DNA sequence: TGTGCCAGCAGCCAAGAGGTGATAGAGACCCAGTACTTC.

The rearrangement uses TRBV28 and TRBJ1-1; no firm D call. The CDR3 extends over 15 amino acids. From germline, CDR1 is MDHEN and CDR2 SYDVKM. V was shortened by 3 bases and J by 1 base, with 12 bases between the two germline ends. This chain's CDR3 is CASSFHQLGNTEAFF. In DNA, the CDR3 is TGTGCCAGCAGTTTCCATCAGCTAGGGAACACTGAAGCTTTCTTT. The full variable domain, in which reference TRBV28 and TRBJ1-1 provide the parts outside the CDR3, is DVKVTQSSRYLVKRTGEKVFLECVQDMDHENMFWYRQDPGLGLRLIYFSYDVKMKEKGDIPEGYSVSREKKERFSLILESASTNQTSMYLCASSFHQLGNTEAFFGQGTRLTVV.

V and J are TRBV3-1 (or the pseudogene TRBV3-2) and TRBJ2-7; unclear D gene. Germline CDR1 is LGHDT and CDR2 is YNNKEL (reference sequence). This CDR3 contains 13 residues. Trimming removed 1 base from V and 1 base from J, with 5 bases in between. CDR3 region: CASSQGQSYEQYF. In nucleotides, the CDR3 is TGTGCCAGCAGCCAAGGACAATCCTACGAGCAGTACTTC.

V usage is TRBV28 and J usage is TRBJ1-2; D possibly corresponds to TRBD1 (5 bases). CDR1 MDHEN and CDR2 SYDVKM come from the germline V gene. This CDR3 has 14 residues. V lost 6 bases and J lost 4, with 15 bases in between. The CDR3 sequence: CASSLRAGFYGYTF. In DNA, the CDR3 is TGTGCCAGCAGCCTACGAGCAGGGTTCTATGGCTACACCTTC.

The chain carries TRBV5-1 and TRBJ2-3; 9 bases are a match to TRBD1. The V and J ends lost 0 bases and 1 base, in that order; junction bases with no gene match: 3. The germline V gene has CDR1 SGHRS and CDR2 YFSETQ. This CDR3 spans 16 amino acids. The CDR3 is CASSLGTGDGTDTQYF. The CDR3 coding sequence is TGCGCCAGCAGCTTGGGGACAGGGGATGGCACAGATACGCAGTATTTT. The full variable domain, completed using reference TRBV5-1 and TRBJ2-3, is KAGVTQTPRYLIKTRGQQVTLSCSPISGHRSVSWYQQTPGQGLQFLFEYFSETQRNKGNFPGRFSGRQFSNSRSEMNVSTLELGDSALYLCASSLGTGDGTDTQYFGPGTRLTVL.

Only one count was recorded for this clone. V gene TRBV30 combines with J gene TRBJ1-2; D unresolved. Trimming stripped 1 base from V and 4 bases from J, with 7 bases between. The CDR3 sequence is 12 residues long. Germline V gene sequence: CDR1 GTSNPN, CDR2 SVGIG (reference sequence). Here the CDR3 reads CAWSGRIYGYTF. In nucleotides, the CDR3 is TGTGCCTGGAGTGGACGGATCTATGGCTACACCTTC.

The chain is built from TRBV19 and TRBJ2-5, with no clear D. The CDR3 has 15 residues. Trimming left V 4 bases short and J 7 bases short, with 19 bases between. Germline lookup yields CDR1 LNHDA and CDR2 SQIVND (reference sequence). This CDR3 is CASSKVVQDRLTQYF. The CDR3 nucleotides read TGTGCCAGTAGTAAGGTGGTTCAGGACCGCTTGACCCAGTACTTC.

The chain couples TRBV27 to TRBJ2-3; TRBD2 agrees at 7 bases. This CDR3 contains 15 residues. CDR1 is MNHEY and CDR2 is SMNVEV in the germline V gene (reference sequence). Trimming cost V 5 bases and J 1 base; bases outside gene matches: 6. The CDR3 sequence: CASSLEAGGTDTQYF. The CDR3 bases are TGTGCCAGCAGTCTAGAGGCGGGGGGCACAGATACGCAGTATTTT.

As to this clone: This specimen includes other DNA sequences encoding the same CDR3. In DNA, the CDR3 is TGCGCCAGCACCGCCGGGACACCCGGTGTCTACACCTTC. Protein sequence: CASTAGTPGVYTF. The chain employs TRBV10-2 and TRBJ1-2; maybe TRBD1 (6 bases). V dropped 7 bases and J dropped 10 bases, with 19 bases sitting between them. The CDR3 consists of 13 residues. The germline gives CDR1 WSHSY, CDR2 SAAADI.

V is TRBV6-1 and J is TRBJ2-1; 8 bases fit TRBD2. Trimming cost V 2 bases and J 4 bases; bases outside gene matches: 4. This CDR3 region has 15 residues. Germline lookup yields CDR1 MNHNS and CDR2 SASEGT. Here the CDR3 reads CASSEYGTSYNEQFF. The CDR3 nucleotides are TGTGCCAGCAGTGAATATGGGACTAGTTACAATGAGCAGTTCTTC.

As DNA, the CDR3 is TGTGCCAGCACCTTTTCACAGGTGAACACTGAAGCTTTCTTT. As protein: CASTFSQVNTEAFF. The chain employs TRBV7-9 and TRBJ1-1, with D perhaps matching TRBD1 (5 bases). This CDR3 contains 14 residues. Trimming took 7 bases from V and 0 from J, leaving 12 bases between them. Per germline, CDR1 SEHNR and CDR2 FQNEAQ (reference sequence).

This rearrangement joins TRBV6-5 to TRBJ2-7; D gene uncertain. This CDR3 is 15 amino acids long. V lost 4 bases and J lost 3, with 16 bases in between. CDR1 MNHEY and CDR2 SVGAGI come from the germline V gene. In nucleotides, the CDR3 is TGTGCCAGCAGTTCAGGTGGGTCGGAAGTCTACGAGCAGTACTTC. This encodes CASSSGGSEVYEQYF.

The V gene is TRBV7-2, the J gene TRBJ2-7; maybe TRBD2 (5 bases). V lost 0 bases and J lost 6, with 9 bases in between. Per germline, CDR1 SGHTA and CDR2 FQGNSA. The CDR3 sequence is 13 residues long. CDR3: CASSLAGEGEQYF. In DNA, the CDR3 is TGTGCCAGCAGCTTAGCGGGAGAAGGCGAGCAGTACTTC.